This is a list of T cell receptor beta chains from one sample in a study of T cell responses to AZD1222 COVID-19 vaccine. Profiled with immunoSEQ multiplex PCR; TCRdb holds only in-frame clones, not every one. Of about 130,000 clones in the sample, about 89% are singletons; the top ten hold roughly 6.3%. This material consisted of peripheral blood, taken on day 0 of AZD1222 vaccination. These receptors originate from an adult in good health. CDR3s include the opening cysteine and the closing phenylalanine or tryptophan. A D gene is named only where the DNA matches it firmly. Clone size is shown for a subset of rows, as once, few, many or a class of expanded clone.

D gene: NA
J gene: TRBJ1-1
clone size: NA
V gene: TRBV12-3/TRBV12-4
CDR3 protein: CASSYRSNTEAFF
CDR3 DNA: TGTGCCAGCAGCTACAGGAGTAACACTGAAGCTTTCTTT

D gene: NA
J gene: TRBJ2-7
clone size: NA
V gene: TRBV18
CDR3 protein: CASSPTISEQYF
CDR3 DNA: TGTGCCAGCTCGCCCACAATTTCCGAGCAGTACTTC

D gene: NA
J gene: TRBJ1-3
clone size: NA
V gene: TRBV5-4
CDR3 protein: CASSFYSGNTIYF
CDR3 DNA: TGTGCCAGCAGCTTCTACTCAGGAAACACCATATATTTT

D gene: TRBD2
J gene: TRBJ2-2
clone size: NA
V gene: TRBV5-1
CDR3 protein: CASSARLAGLTGELFF
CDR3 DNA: TGCGCCAGCAGCGCCCGACTAGCGGGACTTACCGGGGAGCTGTTTTTT

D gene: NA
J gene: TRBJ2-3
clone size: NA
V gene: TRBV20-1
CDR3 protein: CSAGFTDTQYF
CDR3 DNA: TGCAGTGCTGGATTTACAGATACGCAGTATTTT

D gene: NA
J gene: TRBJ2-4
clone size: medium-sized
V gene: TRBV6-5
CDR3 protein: CASMSGGGSKNIQYF
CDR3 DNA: TGTGCCAGCATGAGTGGGGGTGGGAGTAAAAACATTCAGTACTTC

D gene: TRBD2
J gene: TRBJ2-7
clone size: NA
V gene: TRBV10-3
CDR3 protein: CASSGGASQDEQYF
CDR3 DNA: TGTGCCTCTAGCGGGGGGGCCTCTCAGGATGAGCAGTACTTC

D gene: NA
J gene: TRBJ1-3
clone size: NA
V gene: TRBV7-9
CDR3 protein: CASSFYQGTGNTIYF
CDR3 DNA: TGTGCCAGCAGCTTCTACCAGGGGACTGGAAACACCATATATTTT

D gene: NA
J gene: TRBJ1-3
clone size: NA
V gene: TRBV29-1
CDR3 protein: CSVVTGTNSGNTIYF
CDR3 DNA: TGCAGCGTCGTAACCGGGACCAACTCTGGAAACACCATATATTTT

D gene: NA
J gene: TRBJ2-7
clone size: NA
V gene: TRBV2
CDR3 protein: CASRGTQVGIREQYF
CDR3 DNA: TGTGCCAGCAGAGGGACACAGGTGGGGATACGAGAGCAGTACTTC

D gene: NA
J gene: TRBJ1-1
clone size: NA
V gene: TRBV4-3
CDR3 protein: CASSQDVQTEAFF
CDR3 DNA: TGCGCCAGCAGCCAAGATGTTCAGACTGAAGCTTTCTTT

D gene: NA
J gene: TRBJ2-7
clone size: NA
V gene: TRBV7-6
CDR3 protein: CASSLSPSGEQYF
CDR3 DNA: TGTGCCAGCAGCTTATCACCCTCTGGGGAGCAGTACTTC

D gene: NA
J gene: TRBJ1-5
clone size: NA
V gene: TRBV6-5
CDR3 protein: CASSRNRDGNQPQHF
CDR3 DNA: TGTGCCAGCAGTCGAAACCGGGACGGCAATCAGCCCCAGCATTTT

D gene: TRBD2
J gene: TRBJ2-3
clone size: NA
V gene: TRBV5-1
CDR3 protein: CASHSGGAGTDTQYF
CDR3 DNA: TGCGCCAGCCATAGCGGGGGGGCGGGGACAGATACGCAGTATTTT

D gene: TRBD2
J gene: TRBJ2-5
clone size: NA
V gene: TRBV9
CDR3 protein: CASSVRGGLFETQYF
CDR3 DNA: TGTGCCAGCAGCGTGCGGGGGGGCCTTTTTGAGACCCAGTACTTC

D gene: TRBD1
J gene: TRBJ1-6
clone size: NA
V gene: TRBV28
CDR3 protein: CASRLDRAYNSPLHF
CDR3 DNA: TGTGCCAGCAGATTGGACAGGGCCTATAATTCACCCCTCCACTTT

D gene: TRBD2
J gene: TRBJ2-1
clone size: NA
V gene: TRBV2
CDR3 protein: CASSRDPGTSSYNEQFF
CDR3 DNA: TGTGCCAGCAGCCGAGATCCGGGGACTAGCTCCTACAATGAGCAGTTCTTC

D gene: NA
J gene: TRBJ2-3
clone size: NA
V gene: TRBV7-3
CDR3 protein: CASSSTGTISDTQYF
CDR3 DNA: TGTGCCAGCAGCTCAACCGGGACAATCTCCGATACGCAGTATTTT

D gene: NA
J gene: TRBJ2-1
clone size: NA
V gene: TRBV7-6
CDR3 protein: CASSLYTEQFF
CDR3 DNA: TGTGCCAGCAGCCTATACACGGAGCAGTTCTTC

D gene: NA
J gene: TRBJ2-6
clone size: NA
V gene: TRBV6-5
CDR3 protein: CASSFGGSGANVLTF
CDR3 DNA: TGTGCCAGCAGTTTCGGGGGATCTGGGGCCAACGTCCTGACTTTC

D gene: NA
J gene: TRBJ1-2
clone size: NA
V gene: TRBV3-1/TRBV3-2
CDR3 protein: CASSHNTNYGYTF
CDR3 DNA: TGTGCCAGCAGCCACAACACGAACTATGGCTACACCTTC

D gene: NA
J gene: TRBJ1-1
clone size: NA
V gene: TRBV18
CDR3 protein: CASSKGISANTEAFF
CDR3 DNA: TGTGCCAGCTCAAAGGGTATATCTGCGAACACTGAAGCTTTCTTT

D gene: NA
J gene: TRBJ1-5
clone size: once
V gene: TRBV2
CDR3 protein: CASTRGSNQPQHF
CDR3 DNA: TGTGCCAGCACGAGGGGTAGCAATCAGCCCCAGCATTTT

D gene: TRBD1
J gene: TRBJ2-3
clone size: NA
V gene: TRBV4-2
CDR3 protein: CASSSRGQGVIDTQYF
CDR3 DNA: TGTGCCAGCAGCTCCCGGGGACAGGGGGTTATAGATACGCAGTATTTT

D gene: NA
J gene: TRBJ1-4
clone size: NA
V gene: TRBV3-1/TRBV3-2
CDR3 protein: CASSQAEGSLFF
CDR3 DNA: TGTGCCAGCAGCCAAGCTGAGGGGAGTCTGTTTTTT

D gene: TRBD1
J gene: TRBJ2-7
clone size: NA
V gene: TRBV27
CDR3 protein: CASSAGTGAYEQYF
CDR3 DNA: TGTGCCAGCAGCGCCGGGACAGGGGCTTACGAGCAGTACTTC

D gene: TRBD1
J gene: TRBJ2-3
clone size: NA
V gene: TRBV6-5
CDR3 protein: CASRLPGQRPDTQYF
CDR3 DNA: TGTGCCAGCAGACTCCCGGGACAGAGGCCAGATACGCAGTATTTT

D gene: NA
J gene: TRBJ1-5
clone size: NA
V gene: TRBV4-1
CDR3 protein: CASSLRVTQPQHF
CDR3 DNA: TGCGCCAGCAGCCTACGGGTGACTCAGCCCCAGCATTTT

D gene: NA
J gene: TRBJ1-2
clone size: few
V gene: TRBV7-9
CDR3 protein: CASSFPGPGYGYTF
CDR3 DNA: TGTGCCAGCAGTTTCCCGGGACCAGGCTATGGCTACACCTTC

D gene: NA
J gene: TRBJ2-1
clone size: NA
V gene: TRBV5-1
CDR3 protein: CASSLGGVSYNEQFF
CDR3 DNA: TGCGCCAGCAGCTTGGGAGGGGTCTCCTACAATGAGCAGTTCTTC

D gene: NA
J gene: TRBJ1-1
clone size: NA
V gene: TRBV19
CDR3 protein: CASMDERSGTEAFF
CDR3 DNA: TGTGCCAGCATGGACGAGAGGTCGGGAACTGAAGCTTTCTTT

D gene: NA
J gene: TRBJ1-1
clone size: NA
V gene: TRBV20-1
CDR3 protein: CSASTDGNTEAFF
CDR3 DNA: TGCAGTGCTAGTACAGACGGGAACACTGAAGCTTTCTTT

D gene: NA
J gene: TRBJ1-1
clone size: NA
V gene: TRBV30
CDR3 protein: CAWSEPSLEAFF
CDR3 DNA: TGTGCCTGGAGTGAGCCCAGCCTTGAAGCTTTCTTT

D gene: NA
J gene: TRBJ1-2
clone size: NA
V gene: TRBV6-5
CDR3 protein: CATTTGRYGYTF
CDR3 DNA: TGTGCCACCACCACGGGTCGCTATGGCTACACCTTC

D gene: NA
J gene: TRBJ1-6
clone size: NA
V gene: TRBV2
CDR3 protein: CASWDTPYNSPLHF
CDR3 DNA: TGTGCCAGCTGGGACACCCCCTATAATTCACCCCTCCACTTT

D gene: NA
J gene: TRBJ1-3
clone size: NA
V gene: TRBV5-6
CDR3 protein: CASSRGQGSGNTIYF
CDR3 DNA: TGTGCCAGCAGCAGGGGCCAAGGCTCTGGAAACACCATATATTTT

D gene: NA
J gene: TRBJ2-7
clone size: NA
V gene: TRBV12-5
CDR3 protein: CASGLSYYEQYF
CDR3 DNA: TGTGCTAGTGGTTTGTCATACTACGAGCAGTACTTC

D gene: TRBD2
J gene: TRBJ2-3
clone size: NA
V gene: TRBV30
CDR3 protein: CAWEFPGLATDTQYF
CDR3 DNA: TGTGCCTGGGAATTCCCGGGACTAGCCACAGATACGCAGTATTTT

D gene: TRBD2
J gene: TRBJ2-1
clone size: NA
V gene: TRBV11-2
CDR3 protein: CASSRTSLSHEQFF
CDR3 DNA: TGTGCCAGCAGCCGGACTAGCTTGAGTCATGAGCAGTTCTTC

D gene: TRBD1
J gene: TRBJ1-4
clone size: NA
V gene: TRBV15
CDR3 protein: CATSGTGGNEKLFF
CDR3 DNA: TGTGCCACCAGCGGGACAGGGGGTAATGAAAAACTGTTTTTT

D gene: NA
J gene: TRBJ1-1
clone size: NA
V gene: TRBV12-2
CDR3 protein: CASRGKAEAFF
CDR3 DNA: TGTGCAAGTCGCGGAAAAGCTGAAGCTTTCTTT

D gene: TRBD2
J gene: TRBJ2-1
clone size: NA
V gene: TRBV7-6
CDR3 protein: CASSFEAGGNNEQFF
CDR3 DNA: TGTGCCAGCAGCTTTGAAGCGGGGGGTAACAATGAGCAGTTCTTC

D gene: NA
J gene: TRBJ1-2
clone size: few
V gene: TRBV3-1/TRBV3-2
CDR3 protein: CASSQARTVYGYTF
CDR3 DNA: TGTGCCAGCAGCCAAGCAAGGACAGTATATGGCTACACCTTC

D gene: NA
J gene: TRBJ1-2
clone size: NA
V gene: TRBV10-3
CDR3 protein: CAIIGDVEAGGYTF
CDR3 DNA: TGTGCCATCATAGGGGACGTGGAGGCTGGTGGCTACACCTTC

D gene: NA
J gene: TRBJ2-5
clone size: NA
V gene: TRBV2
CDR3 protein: CASSESDPPGSNDYF
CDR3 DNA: TGTGCCAGCAGTGAATCCGACCCTCCCGGTAGTAATGATTACTTC

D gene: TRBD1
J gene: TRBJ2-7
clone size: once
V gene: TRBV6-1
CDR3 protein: CASSDPMTGSYEQYF
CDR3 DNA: TGTGCCAGCAGTGATCCAATGACAGGGTCCTACGAGCAGTACTTC

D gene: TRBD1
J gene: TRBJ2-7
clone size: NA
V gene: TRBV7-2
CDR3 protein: CASSRPGQGNYEQYF
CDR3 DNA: TGTGCCAGCAGCCGCCCGGGACAGGGGAACTACGAGCAGTACTTC

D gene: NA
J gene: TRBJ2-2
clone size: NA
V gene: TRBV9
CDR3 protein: CASSVAQTNTGELFF
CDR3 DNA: TGTGCCAGCAGCGTAGCTCAGACGAACACCGGGGAGCTGTTTTTT

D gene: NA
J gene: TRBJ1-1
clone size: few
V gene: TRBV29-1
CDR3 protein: CSVLGGHMNTEAFF
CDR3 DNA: TGCAGCGTTTTGGGTGGACACATGAACACTGAAGCTTTCTTT

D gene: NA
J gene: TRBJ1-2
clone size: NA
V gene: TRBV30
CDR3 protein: CAWGTGLYGYTF
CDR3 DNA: TGTGCCTGGGGGACGGGGCTCTATGGCTACACCTTC

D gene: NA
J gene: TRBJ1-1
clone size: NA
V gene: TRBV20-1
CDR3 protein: CSASDVVEAFF
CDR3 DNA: TGCAGTGCTAGTGACGTAGTTGAAGCTTTCTTT

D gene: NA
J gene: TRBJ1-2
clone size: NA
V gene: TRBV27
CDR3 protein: CASSLARGAGYGYTF
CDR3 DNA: TGTGCCAGCAGTTTAGCTCGGGGCGCGGGCTATGGCTACACCTTC

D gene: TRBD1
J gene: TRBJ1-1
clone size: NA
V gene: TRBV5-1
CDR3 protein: CASSQGTGGLGSTEAFF
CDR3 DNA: TGCGCCAGCAGCCAAGGGACAGGGGGCCTCGGGAGCACTGAAGCTTTCTTT

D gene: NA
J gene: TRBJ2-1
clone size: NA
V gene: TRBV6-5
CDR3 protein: CASSLEGAYNEQFF
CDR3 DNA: TGTGCCAGCAGTCTAGAAGGGGCGTACAATGAGCAGTTCTTC